A selection of T cell receptor beta chains follows, all from one sample in a study of CD8+CD57+ T cells in acquired aplastic anemia. MiXCR, run by TCRdb on the reads, gives a single entry per CDR3 protein. In the table there are 300,000 or so distinct CDR3 sequences, approximately 55% of which are singletons. The sequenced material came from sorted CD4+, CD8+, or CD8+CD57+ T cells (not recorded which) from PBMCs. The receptor source for this set is a human donor with severe aplastic anemia or a healthy control (not recorded which). Both conserved end residues are part of each CDR3. The D gene is left open where the match is weak. Clone sizes are given selectively: once, few, many, or a class where the clone is expanded.

j_call d_call v_call clone_size cdr3_aa cdr3_nt
TRBJ2-2 . TRBV10-2 . CASSAGTKNTGELFF TGCGCCAGCAGTGCCGGGACCAAGAACACCGGGGAGCTGTTTTTT
TRBJ2-7 . TRBV9 . CASGGRNYEQYF TGTGCCAGCGGGGGACGGAACTACGAGCAGTACTTC
TRBJ2-3 . TRBV7-2 . CASSLRHAISTDTQYF TGTGCCAGCAGCCTTCGGCACGCGATTAGCACAGATACGCAGTATTTT
TRBJ1-3 . TRBV7-3 . CASSFQGNTIYF TGTGCCAGCAGCTTTCAAGGGAACACCATATATTTT
TRBJ2-7 . TRBV10-3 . CAISRSRGEYEQYF TGTGCCATCAGTCGGTCCCGAGGGGAGTACGAGCAGTACTTC
TRBJ1-6 . TRBV7-6 few CASSQSWSSPLHF TGTGCCAGCAGCCAATCGTGGAGTTCACCCCTCCACTTT
TRBJ2-3 . TRBV7-2 . CASSLFQDTQYF TGTGCCAGCAGCTTATTTCAAGATACGCAGTATTTT
TRBJ2-7 TRBD2 TRBV20-1 . CSARASGRASYEQYF TGCAGTGCTAGGGCTAGCGGGAGGGCCTCCTACGAGCAGTACTTC
TRBJ2-1 . TRBV20-1 . CSAVGGSYNEQFF TGCAGTGCTGTGGGGGGCTCCTACAATGAGCAGTTCTTC
TRBJ2-7 TRBD1 TRBV7-8 . CASSLIPGQRFSSYEQYF TGTGCCAGCAGCCTGATTCCGGGACAGAGGTTTAGCTCCTACGAGCAGTACTTC
TRBJ2-7 TRBD2 TRBV7-9 . CASTSPGTSVPYEQYF TGTGCCAGCACCTCCCCCGGGACTAGCGTGCCTTACGAGCAGTACTTC
TRBJ1-1 . TRBV7-9 . CASSLLRAFF TGTGCCAGCAGCTTATTGAGAGCTTTCTTT
TRBJ2-2 TRBD1 TRBV20-1 few CSASPQGANTGELFF TGCAGTGCTAGCCCACAGGGGGCGAACACCGGGGAGCTGTTTTTT
TRBJ2-6 . TRBV10-1 many CASSSVEGPGANVLTF TGCGCCAGCAGCAGTGTGGAGGGCCCTGGGGCCAACGTCCTGACTTTC
TRBJ2-7 TRBD2 TRBV19 . CASSIVAGGSYEQYF TGTGCCAGTAGTATTGTAGCGGGGGGTTCCTACGAGCAGTACTTC
TRBJ1-6 . TRBV9 many CASSVVQDQNSPLHF TGTGCCAGCAGCGTAGTACAGGACCAAAATTCACCCCTCCACTTT
TRBJ1-2 TRBD1 TRBV29-1 . CSVVSRQGSSRLGSYTF TGCAGCGTTGTATCCAGACAGGGTTCGTCGCGGTTGGGGAGCTACACCTTC
TRBJ1-3 . TRBV25-1 . CASSEDTIYF TGTGCCAGCAGTGAGGACACCATATATTTT
TRBJ1-5 . TRBV9 . CASSLAGVGQPQHF TGTGCCAGCAGCTTAGCTGGGGTGGGGCAGCCCCAGCATTTT
TRBJ2-3 TRBD1 TRBV12-3/TRBV12-4 . CASSPGQALTTDTQYF TGTGCCAGCAGTCCAGGACAGGCCCTAACCACAGATACGCAGTATTTT
TRBJ2-7 . TRBV12-3/TRBV12-4 . CASSLPQGRDEQYF TGTGCCAGCAGTTTACCCCAGGGGCGCGACGAGCAGTACTTC
TRBJ2-1 TRBD2 TRBV7-9 . CASSLREGPTEQFF TGTGCCAGCAGCTTGAGGGAGGGACCAACCGAGCAGTTCTTC
TRBJ1-1 . TRBV2 few CASILGLNTEAFF TGTGCCAGCATTCTAGGCCTGAACACTGAAGCTTTCTTT
TRBJ2-3 TRBD2 TRBV19 . CASSPPGTSGTGTQYF TGTGCCAGTAGTCCCCCCGGGACTAGCGGCACAGGAACGCAGTATTTT
TRBJ2-1 . TRBV7-9 . CASSLFFYEQFF TGTGCCAGCAGCTTATTTTTCTACGAGCAGTTCTTC
TRBJ1-5 . TRBV25-1 . CASSGAGRGNQPQHF TGTGCCAGCAGTGGGGCAGGGCGAGGCAATCAGCCCCAGCATTTT
TRBJ2-1 . TRBV6-4 once CASSDRANNEQFF TGTGCCAGCAGTGACAGGGCGAACAATGAGCAGTTCTTC